The 3 T cell receptor beta chains presented below share a single source sample, sequenced in a study of blood T cell repertoires in COVID-19. The repertoire was sequenced with immunoSEQ multiplex PCR; TCRdb's copy has only in-frame clones and lacks some. The sample contains about 140,000 clones, under 90% of which appear only once. The sample comprised peripheral blood. These receptors all come from a man aged 70 or older who had recovered from COVID-19.

The CDR3: CASSFGLHASYTF. DNA for the CDR3: TGTGCCAGCAGCTTTGGGCTGCACGCGAGCTACACCTTC. The genes are TRBV7-2 and TRBJ1-2; the D is unclear. The CDR3 runs to 13 residues. V lost 3 bases to trimming and J lost 9 bases, with 14 bases between them. Germline CDR1 and CDR2: SGHTA and FQGNSA.

The chain couples TRBV4-3 to TRBJ2-5, with D possibly being TRBD2 (5 bases). The V gene's germline CDR1 is LGHNA and CDR2 YSLEER. Trimming removed 4 bases from V and 2 bases from J, with 11 bases in between. The CDR3 consists of 14 residues. The CDR3 reads CASSLSRVQETQYF. The DNA for the CDR3 is TGCGCCAGCAGCCTTTCGAGGGTTCAAGAGACCCAGTACTTC.

In this sample, this clone turned up many times. The sample holds other DNA sequences that translate to the same CDR3. V usage is TRBV19 and J usage is TRBJ1-1; a weak D match, TRBD1 (5 bases). V lost 3 bases and J 1 base, leaving 9 bases between the germline ends. This CDR3 spans 14 amino acids. In germline, CDR1 is LNHDA, CDR2 SQIVND (reference sequence). This chain's CDR3 is CASSIRGGNTEAFF. In DNA, the CDR3 is TGTGCCAGTAGTATCCGCGGGGGGAACACTGAAGCTTTCTTT.